The T cell receptor beta chain under discussion was sequenced for a study of shared clonotypes between healthy human individuals. Study-level findings and limits: Estimated richness was generally greater in naive than memory subsets. The naive CD4 repertoires of several donors were compared, and around 4.9% of clonotypes were shared.

Naivety among CD8 cells was defined by CD45RO negativity and positive CCR7 selection, thereby excluding terminally differentiated effector memory CD45RA+ cells. The V gene's germline CDR1 is SNHLY and CDR2 FYNNEI. J was trimmed by 3 bases and V by 6 bases; bases with no gene match: 15. CDR3 length equals 19 residues. Points on this clone: Its antigen remains unknown.

Using about 190 ng DNA, approximately 30,000 T cell genomes, the sorted-subset replicate PCRs were run. Clones were sequenced by immunoSEQ multiplex PCR, and TCRdb holds only the in-frame ones, with some missing. The table has about 1,900,000 clones, 85% to 95% seen once. This clonotype was sampled from a man in his late teens or twenties in good health. The V call is TRBV2, the J call TRBJ2-2; 11 bases align to TRBD2. The sequenced material came from naive CD8+ T cells sorted from blood. In DNA, the CDR3 is TGTGCCAGCAGCCTTTGGGAGGTCCTAGCGGGAGGCGACACCGGGGAGCTGTTTTTT. Residues: CASSLWEVLAGGDTGELFF.